This is a list of T cell receptor beta chains from one sample in a study of neurological immune-mediated disorders. TCRdb independently ran MiXCR on the 5' RACE reads; one entry per CDR3 protein. The sample lists 70,000 to 95,000 distinct CDR3 sequences, about a sixth occurring once. Source material: PBMCs. Receptor source: a woman aged 40 to 55 in good health. CDR3s include the opening cysteine and the closing phenylalanine or tryptophan. Fields, in order: D gene, V gene, J gene, clone size, CDR3 DNA, CDR3 protein. The D gene is left open where the match is weak. Clone size is not always given. Where it is, it says once, few, many or a class for expanded clones.

-,TRBV5-6,TRBJ1-1,-,TGTGCCAGCAGTCCAGGGAACACTGAAGGTTTCTTT,CASSPGNTEGFF
TRBD2,TRBV3-1,TRBJ2-7,many,TGTGCCAGCAGCCCCCAGGCCGGGACTACCTACGAGCAGTACTTC,CASSPQAGTTYEQYF
-,TRBV7-3,TRBJ2-1,many,TGTGCCAGCAGCTTAGGTTCCTACAATGAGCAGTTCTTC,CASSLGSYNEQFF
-,TRBV7-2,TRBJ2-1,many,TGTGCCAGCAGCCTGGGAGGACAGAGAGCCTACAATGAGCAGTTCTTC,CASSLGGQRAYNEQFF
-,TRBV10-3,TRBJ1-4,many,TGTGCCATCAGTCAGGATAATGAAAAACTGTTTTTT,CAISQDNEKLFF
-,TRBV18,TRBJ2-7,-,TGTGCCAGCTCACCATCCGGGGACGAGCAGTACTTC,CASSPSGDEQYF
-,TRBV9,TRBJ1-6,many,TGTGCCAGCAGCGTATCAGGGGTTGGCAATTCACCCCTCCACTTT,CASSVSGVGNSPLHF
TRBD1,TRBV5-1,TRBJ2-1,many,TGCGCCAGCAGCTTGGTGGGGACAGGGGGGGAACTGAGCTCCTACAATGAGCAGTTCTTC,CASSLVGTGGELSSYNEQFF
-,TRBV6-1,TRBJ1-2,few,TGTGCCAGCAGTGATGGGACTCAATACTATGGCTACACCTTC,CASSDGTQYYGYTF
-,TRBV7-8,TRBJ2-7,-,TGTGCCAGCAGCTTCCGGGGGGCCCACGAGCAGTACTTC,CASSFRGAHEQYF
TRBD2,TRBV20-1,TRBJ2-1,-,TGCAGTGCTAGAGATCCAGCGGGGGGTATTGAGCAGTTCTTC,CSARDPAGGIEQFF
-,TRBV18,TRBJ2-4,once,TGTGCCAGCTCACCAACTACCGGTGCCAAAAACATTCAGTACTTC,CASSPTTGAKNIQYF
-,TRBV6-2/TRBV6-3,TRBJ2-1,many,TGTGCCAGCAGTTACGGGCTAAACTACAATGAGCAGTTCTTC,CASSYGLNYNEQFF
-,TRBV9,TRBJ1-2,many,TGTGCCAGCAGCGTAGATAGCAACAACTATGGCTACACCTTC,CASSVDSNNYGYTF
TRBD1,TRBV6-2/TRBV6-3,TRBJ1-1,many,TGTGCCAGCAGTTCAGGGGGCACTGAAGCTTTCTTT,CASSSGGTEAFF
TRBD1,TRBV5-1,TRBJ1-1,-,TGCGCCAGCAGCTTCTCGGGACAGTACACTGAAGCTTTCTTT,CASSFSGQYTEAFF
-,TRBV14,TRBJ1-6,many,TGTGCCAGCAGCCATGGGGGGCAAAGTTCACCCCTCCACTTT,CASSHGGQSSPLHF
-,TRBV3-1,TRBJ2-1,once,TGTGCCAGCAGCCAAGGAGGAGGCGGCGCCCGCTACAATGAGCAGTTCTTC,CASSQGGGGARYNEQFF
-,TRBV19,TRBJ1-1,-,TGTGCCAGTAGTTCCCCGTGGCGGGGACCCAAGAGGGGAGAGGTATTT,CASSSPWRGPKRGEVF
TRBD2,TRBV20-1,TRBJ2-1,-,TGCAGTGCTCCATTCGGGACTAGCATTGAGCAGTTCTTC,CSAPFGTSIEQFF
TRBD1,TRBV28,TRBJ1-2,-,TGTGCCAGCAGTCCGTACAGGGGATGGGGCTACACCTTC,CASSPYRGWGYTF
-,TRBV2,TRBJ2-3,many,TGTGCCAGCAAAAGGGACGGCCCCGAAGATACGCAGTATTTT,CASKRDGPEDTQYF
-,TRBV7-2,TRBJ1-3,many,TGTGCCAGCAGCTTAGACGGGAAGGGAAACACCATATATTTT,CASSLDGKGNTIYF
-,TRBV7-2,TRBJ1-2,many,TGTGCCAGCAGCCCACAGGGATCCCACTATGGCTACACCTTC,CASSPQGSHYGYTF